This T cell receptor (beta chain) was documented in a study of blood T cell repertoires in COVID-19. Study-wide context: Acute and convalescent COVID-19 specimens originated in the United States, Italy and Spain.

Germline V gives CDR1 LNHDA, CDR2 SQIVND (reference sequence). The J segment lost 2 bases and the V segment lost 5 bases, leaving 5 bases of the junction unmatched. This CDR3 is 14 amino acids long. Authors' methods: Cell counts per sample came from amplifying reference gene primers. The assay was immunoSEQ multiplex PCR, and TCRdb's table has in-frame clones only and misses some. That table supplies the V and J calls and clone size; D and trimming were determined from the DNA. This table has 160,000 or so clones, around 84% appearing once. The V gene is TRBV19, the J gene TRBJ2-7; 8 bases agree with TRBD1. The source of this sequence is a woman of 80 years or more with acute or convalescent COVID-19. Sequences were obtained from peripheral blood. This chain's CDR3 is CASSVRTGPYEQYF. The CDR3 DNA reads as TGTGCCAGTAGTGTTCGGACAGGGCCCTACGAGCAGTACTTC.